This TCR beta chain was profiled in a study of spatial heterogeneity in lung cancer (dated by TCRdb to the late 2010s). About the full investigation: The donors were some 72 patients from the lung TRACERx cohort who had early-stage, untreated non-small cell lung cancer. At surgery, 220 tumor regions, around 65 matched nontumor lung samples and some 54 PBMC samples were TCR-sequenced for both alpha and beta chains. More beta-chain than alpha-chain transcripts were consistently detected, likely reflecting higher beta-chain transcript abundance. In the raw uncorrected reads, each unique combination of TCR and UMI appeared on average more than ten times. In non-small cell lung cancer, the study quantitatively compared TCR alpha and beta repertoires across several tumor regions, matched nontumor lung, and blood. Follow-up PBMC samples were sequenced whenever the samples were available, and the median time to follow-up was approximately 24 months after resection. Nonsynonymous mutation counts, determined by whole-exome sequencing of tumor tissue, were related to TCR repertoire features. The research as a whole found: Additional single-cell paired TCR alpha and beta sequencing was considered necessary to confirm, at a functional level, the hypothesis that regional TCRs recognize regional mutations. Only approximately 13 patients were included in comparisons of baseline and follow-up blood repertoires. Ubiquitous expanded tumor TCRs were detected in blood more often at tumor resection than at routine follow-up.

Interpreted using the paper, the time point label stands for: blood at routine non-recurrence follow-up after resection. Whole RNA extracted from tumor and nontumor lung tissue, or from cryopreserved PBMC samples, was used for TCR sequencing without cell sorting. Only patients for whom sufficient RNA was available from at least two tumor regions were selected for TCR sequencing. Trimming removed 1 base from V and 3 bases from J; the gene matches leave 6 bases unexplained. The germline V gene specifies KGHSH as CDR1 and LQKENI as CDR2. The CDR3 sequence holds 16 residues, the cysteine and phenylalanine included. This entry keeps only the CDR3 DNA: 48 bases, framed from base 1. Preparation of the library involved 5' RACE. TCRdb records NextSeq 500 as the sequencer. The TCR library protocol attached a unique molecular identifier to each TCR cDNA molecule to allow correction of PCR and sequencing errors. In the paper's pipeline: TCR identification, UMI-based error correction and CDR3 extraction were all carried out with Decombinator tools. Expanded TCRs were defined as those above a frequency of 2 per 1,000, corresponding to the top 1% of the tumor frequency distribution. Renyi diversity was calculated using the R vegan package after each repertoire was subsampled 100 times to 5,000 TCRs. CDR3 similarity networks were built from amino acid triplet string-kernel similarity, connecting CDR3s with pairwise similarity above 0.82. Starting from the raw public reads, TCRdb applied fastp trimming at Q25, assembled clones with MiXCR and retained in-frame beta chains. Rows with one shared CDR3 protein collapse into an entry with the most common genes and DNA. TCRdb's processing, not the study's, gives the V and J calls here. The sample contains 110,000 or so distinct CDR3 sequences, 10% to 12% of them found a single time. 20% to 25% of the sample goes to the ten largest clones.

This clonotype was counted only a few times. Its antigen remains undetermined. Base qualities are not recorded, but no much larger clone differs from it by a single base. The sequence links TRBV18 to TRBJ2-5; 9 of the junction bases match TRBD2. The source material was PBMCs, sampled at follow-up. The receptor comes from a female donor with early-stage non-small cell lung cancer. The CDR3 has the sequence CASSPRGSGSKETQYF. The DNA is TGTGCCAGCTCACCACGGGGTAGCGGGAGCAAAGAGACCCAGTACTTC.